A single sample gave rise to the 21 T cell receptor beta chains below, sequenced in a study of T cells in Graves' hyperthyroidism and ophthalmopathy. The investigators amplified TCR beta CDR3 regions from RNA transcripts. Using the HTBI primer set, a first-round RT-PCR was run on the TCR CDR3. In TCRdb, the multiplex PCR reads were re-called with MiXCR into one record per CDR3 protein. The sample consists of 300,000 to 500,000 distinct CDR3 sequences, about an eighth of them appearing once. Sequencing was carried out using blood. These receptors were collected from a man in his forties or fifties with Graves' ophthalmopathy.

This clonotype was detected once. The genes are TRBV28 and TRBJ2-2, with TRBD2 matching 9 bases. The CDR3 loop spans 17 amino acids. Germline lookup yields CDR1 MDHEN and CDR2 SYDVKM. Losses at the gene ends were 2 bases for V and 2 bases for J; bases not matched to a gene: 6. CDR3 sequence: CASSLLASGINTGELFF. The CDR3 nucleotides are TGTGCCAGCAGTTTACTCGCTAGCGGGATTAACACCGGGGAGCTGTTTTTT.

In this sample, this clonotype turned up many times. V is TRBV11-2 and J is TRBJ2-1; 7 bases map to TRBD1. The germline V gene encodes CDR1 SGHAT and CDR2 FQNNGV. The V segment lost 5 bases and the J segment 9 bases; nucleotides outside the gene matches: 13. The CDR3 has 15 residues. The CDR3 sequence is CASSPLTGEFAEQFF. The CDR3 DNA reads TGTGCCAGCAGCCCCCTTACAGGGGAATTTGCTGAGCAGTTCTTC.

The sample holds a few counts of this clonotype. The rearrangement uses TRBV9 and TRBJ2-5; 8 nucleotides align to TRBD2. J was trimmed by 0 bases and V by 4 bases; bases with no gene match: 5. The CDR3 spans 15 residues. CDR1 and CDR2 (germline): SGDLS, YYNGEE. CDR3 bases: TGTGCCAGCAGCACGTCTAGCGGGTACCAAGAGACCCAGTACTTC. This encodes CASSTSSGYQETQYF. Full variable domain (missing parts from reference TRBV9 and TRBJ2-5): DSGVTQTPKHLITATGQRVTLRCSPRSGDLSVYWYQQSLDQGLQFLIQYYNGEERAKGNILERFSAQQFPDLHSELNLSSLELGDSALYFCASSTSSGYQETQYFGPGTRLLVL.

This clonotype was detected ten times or more. This chain connects TRBV9 to TRBJ2-3; 10 nucleotides match TRBD2. Germline lookup yields CDR1 SGDLS and CDR2 YYNGEE. This CDR3 is 17 amino acids long. V shed 3 bases and J 2 bases; nucleotides not matched to a gene: 9. As DNA, the CDR3 is TGTGCCAGCAGCGAGAGCGGGAGGGGCAAATTCACAGATACGCAGTATTTT. This sequence encodes CASSESGRGKFTDTQYF.

This clonotype was seen a handful of times. This chain connects TRBV6-1 to TRBJ2-5; TRBD2 agrees at 9 bases. Trimming at V came to 1 base and at J to 9 bases, leaving 9 bases not matched to a gene. Germline-derived CDR1 and CDR2 are MNHNS and SASEGT. The CDR3 has 15 amino acids. The CDR3 DNA sequence: TGTGCCAGCAGTGAAGATAGCGGGAGAATGGGGTCCCAGTACTTC. This sequence encodes CASSEDSGRMGSQYF.

As regards this clonotype: A clone one base away is much larger, so this may be a read error. The chain uses TRBV11-1 and TRBJ2-2, with D maybe TRBD2 (6 bases). The CDR3 totals 14 residues. In germline, CDR1 is SGHAT, CDR2 FQDESV (reference sequence). CDR3 amino acids: CASSLVKGGGELSF. The CDR3 DNA follows: TGTGCCAGCAGCTTAGTCAAGGGTGGCGGGGAGCTGTCTTTT.

This clonotype was counted only a few times. The V and J genes are TRBV5-5 and TRBJ2-1, with D maybe TRBD2 (6 bases). The CDR3 extends over 14 amino acids. CDR1 SGHKS and CDR2 YYEKEE come from the germline V gene (reference sequence). Trimming stripped 2 bases from V and 7 bases from J, with 13 bases between. The CDR3 DNA sequence: TGTGCCAGCAGCTTTCAGTTAGGAGGGAATGAGCAGTTCTTC. Translated: CASSFQLGGNEQFF.

The chain carries TRBV20-1 and TRBJ2-5; TRBD2 is a possible D gene (6 bases). Trimming cost V 5 bases and J 7 bases, with 20 bases left between them. Germline-derived CDR1 and CDR2 are DFQATT and SNEGSKA (reference sequence). This CDR3 region has 14 residues. DNA of the CDR3: TGCAGTGCTGGAGTCAGTAGCGGCAAAGGGACCCAGTACTTC. Amino acids: CSAGVSSGKGTQYF.

The chain uses TRBV6-1 and TRBJ2-1; TRBD1 might be the D (5 bases). The germline V and J ends were trimmed by 5 bases and 9 bases, with 14 bases remaining between them. The V gene's germline CDR1 is MNHNS and CDR2 SASEGT. This CDR3 contains 13 residues. The CDR3 nucleotides are TGTGCCAGCAGTTCCCAGGGTCGGAGTGAGCAGTTCTTC. This encodes CASSSQGRSEQFF.

The chain combines TRBV6-1 with TRBJ2-1; 11 bases are shared with TRBD2. Germline V gives CDR1 MNHNS, CDR2 SASEGT. The trim removed 4 bases at V and 7 bases at J, leaving 6 bases unmatched. The CDR3 is 15 residues long. In DNA, the CDR3 is TGTGCCAGCAGTGTAGCGGGAGGGAATAATAATGAGCAGTTCTTC. Residues: CASSVAGGNNNEQFF.

This clonotype was seen at least ten times. V and J are TRBV24-1 and TRBJ2-1, with 10 bases lining up with TRBD1. From germline, CDR1 is KGHDR and CDR2 SFDVKD. The CDR3 has 15 residues. Trimming took 3 bases from V and 5 from J; bases not matched to a gene: 3. The CDR3 region is CATSDQGQGHNEQFF. CDR3 sequence (DNA): TGTGCCACCAGTGATCAGGGACAGGGGCACAATGAGCAGTTCTTC.

This clonotype was observed at least ten times. The chain is built from TRBV18 and TRBJ2-3; 8 bases align to TRBD2. The CDR3 length is 15 residues. CDR1 is KGHSH and CDR2 is LQKENI in the germline V gene. The trim removed 2 bases at V and 4 bases at J, leaving 5 bases unmatched. In DNA form, the CDR3 reads TGTGCCAGCTCACCAACGGGAGGGAGCCCAGATACGCAGTATTTT. This encodes CASSPTGGSPDTQYF.

There are many counts of this clonotype. The gene calls are TRBV2 and TRBJ2-3; 7 nucleotides line up with TRBD2. V shed 3 bases and J 1 base; nucleotides not matched to a gene: 4. The CDR3 has 15 amino acids. From germline, CDR1 is SNHLY and CDR2 FYNNEI. The CDR3 sequence: CASSDSGRGTDTQYF. The CDR3 DNA follows: TGTGCCAGCAGTGATTCGGGGAGGGGCACAGATACGCAGTATTTT.

This clonotype was seen at least ten times. The gene calls are TRBV30 and TRBJ2-2, with 9 bases aligning to TRBD2. CDR1 and CDR2 (germline): GTSNPN, SVGIG (reference sequence). After removal of 3 bases from V and 6 bases from J, the junction contained 8 bases not matched to a gene. The CDR3 contains 15 residues. The CDR3 DNA follows: TGTGCCTGGAGATGGGAGCGGGAGGCCTCCGGGGAGCTGTTTTTT. This encodes CAWRWEREASGELFF.

The table lists this clonotype with many counts. The chain is built from TRBV4-2 and TRBJ2-7; TRBD1 aligns across 11 bases. Germline trimming cut 1 base from V and 4 bases from J; bases unmatched to any gene: 6. The CDR3 has 16 residues. Per germline, CDR1 LGHNA and CDR2 YNFKEQ. This chain's CDR3 is CASSQGLGQGGYEQYF. The CDR3, as DNA: TGTGCCAGCAGCCAAGGCCTGGGACAGGGGGGGTACGAGCAGTACTTC.

V gene TRBV6-2 or TRBV6-3 combines with J gene TRBJ2-3; D might be TRBD1 (6 bases). CDR1 MNHEY and CDR2 SVGEGT come from the germline V gene. This CDR3 has 15 residues. Trimming shortened V by 2 bases and J by 4 bases, and 13 bases separated the two germline ends. The CDR3 bases are TGTGCCAGCAGTTACCGTTTGGCAGGGGCAGATACGCAGTATTTT. Residues: CASSYRLAGADTQYF.

This clonotype was recorded at least ten times. The chain recombines TRBV18 with TRBJ2-7, with D tentatively TRBD1 (5 bases). Germline CDR1 reads KGHSH; CDR2 reads LQKENI. With 0 bases removed from V and 7 bases from J, the gap between germline ends came to 10 bases. The CDR3 spans 13 residues. The CDR3 DNA is TGTGCCAGCTCACCACCGGTGTCAGGGGAGCAGTACTTC. Translation gives CASSPPVSGEQYF.

This clonotype was seen many times. The chain employs TRBV5-1 and TRBJ2-4; possible D gene TRBD2, 5 bases. Trimming shortened V by 0 bases and J by 1 base, and 8 bases separated the two germline ends. Germline assignment: CDR1 SGHRS and CDR2 YFSETQ. CDR3 length: 15 residues. CDR3 sequence reads: CASSLGGEAKNIQYF. CDR3 sequence (DNA): TGCGCCAGCAGCTTGGGTGGGGAGGCCAAAAACATTCAGTACTTC.

This clonotype has a count of ten or more. The V gene is TRBV10-3, the J gene TRBJ2-7; TRBD2 aligns across 7 bases. Germline V lookup: CDR1 ENHRY, CDR2 SYGVKD. Germline trimming cut 3 bases from V and 3 bases from J; bases unmatched to any gene: 11. The CDR3 has 16 residues. The CDR3 sequence is CAISDGIGRSSYEQYF. As DNA, the CDR3 is TGTGCCATCAGTGATGGGATCGGGAGGAGTAGCTACGAGCAGTACTTC.

This clonotype showed up many times. This chain connects TRBV7-3 to TRBJ2-1; D remains unclear. Deletions cut 5 bases from V and 5 bases from J, with 10 bases between. The CDR3 contains 13 residues. CDR1 is SGHTA, CDR2 FQGTGA, per germline. CDR3 nucleotide sequence: TGTGCCAGCAGCCGTACCGCCGACAATGAGCAGTTCTTC. It specifies CASSRTADNEQFF. The variable domain in full, with the rest retrieved from reference TRBV7-3 and TRBJ2-1, is GAGVSQTPSNKVTEKGKYVELRCDPISGHTALYWYRQSLGQGPEFLIYFQGTGAADDSGLPNDRFFAVRPEGSVSTLKIQRTERGDSAVYLCASSRTADNEQFFGPGTRLTVL.

V usage is TRBV5-4 and J usage is TRBJ2-6; D not resolved. This CDR3 is 15 amino acids long. V shed 7 bases and J shed 0 bases, with 11 bases lying between them. The germline gives CDR1 SGHNT, CDR2 YYREEE (reference sequence). CDR3 bases: TGTGCCAGCCGAGCCTGGGGCTCTGGGGCCAACGTCCTGACTTTC. It is translated as CASRAWGSGANVLTF.